The 21 T cell receptor beta chains reported below all come from one sample, sequenced in a study of cytomegalovirus exposure and HLA in healthy donors (dated by TCRdb to the late 2010s). Library preparation employed the immunoSEQ multiplex PCR assay. The table was pulled from immuneACCESS by TCRdb, which kept in-frame rearrangements only. Such tables lose some clones; where checked, under half of the loss comes from unresolved V genes, and the rest has no known cause. This sample has 150,000 to 200,000 clones in its table, and 70% to 85% of those were observed once. 13% of the sample goes to the ten largest clones. The sequenced material came from PBMCs. The receptor source for this set is a woman younger than 45 in good health and CMV-seropositive.

This chain joins TRBV19 and TRBJ1-2; TRBD1 might be the D (6 bases). This CDR3 has 15 residues. Trimming stripped 0 bases from V and 3 bases from J, with 11 bases between. The germline V gene has CDR1 LNHDA and CDR2 SQIVND (reference sequence). The CDR3, as DNA: TGTGCCAGTAGTATAGATCGACAGGAATACTATGGCTACACCTTC. It specifies CASSIDRQEYYGYTF.

V and J are TRBV28 and TRBJ2-4; weak D call: TRBD1 (5 bases). The ends were cut back, 11 bases at V and 0 bases at J, with 11 bases in the middle. The CDR3 totals 13 residues. Germline values: CDR1 MDHEN, CDR2 SYDVKM. CDR3 sequence (DNA): TGTGCCCGCGACAGACTAGCCAAAAACATTCAGTACTTC. This sequence encodes CARDRLAKNIQYF.

The rearrangement joins TRBV25-1 to TRBJ2-7; tentative D call: TRBD2 (6 bases). V was pared by 3 bases and J by 2 bases, with 11 bases between. This CDR3 comprises 14 residues. Germline V gene lookup returns CDR1 MGHDK and CDR2 SYGVNS. For the CDR3, the DNA is TGTGCCAGCAGTGACGTCTGGGGGGCCTACGAGCAGTACTTC. Its protein is CASSDVWGAYEQYF.

The chain uses TRBV30 and TRBJ2-1, with unresolved D. Between the trimmed V and J ends, which lost 4 bases and 6 bases, there was a span of 7 bases. Germline loops: CDR1 GTSNPN, CDR2 SVGIG (reference sequence). The length of the CDR3 is 11 residues. DNA for the CDR3: TGTGCCTGGAAGTCGAGCAATGAGCAGTTCTTC. This codes for CAWKSSNEQFF.

This chain joins TRBV10-3 and TRBJ2-2, with TRBD2 matching over 11 bases. CDR3 length equals 14 residues. The germline gives CDR1 ENHRY, CDR2 SYGVKD. Germline trimming cut 6 bases from V and 11 bases from J; bases unmatched to any gene: 8. CDR3 in amino acids: CAISDPLAGGELFF. The CDR3 DNA is TGTGCCATCAGCGATCCTCTAGCGGGAGGAGAGCTGTTTTTT.

In regard to this clone: This may stem from a read error, because a much larger clone lies one nucleotide away. V gene TRBV5-6 combines with J gene TRBJ1-2; 7 positions match TRBD1. Trimming at V came to 0 bases and at J to 4 bases, leaving 0 bases not matched to a gene. Germline loops: CDR1 SGHDT, CDR2 YYEEEE. There are 13 residues in the CDR3. The CDR3 DNA reads TGTGCCAGCAGCTTGGACAGGGGCTATGGCTACACCTTC. It encodes CASSLDRGYGYTF.

The chain joins TRBV5-1 to TRBJ1-1, with D possibly matching TRBD1 (5 bases). V lost 7 bases and J 4 bases, leaving 14 bases between the germline ends. The V gene's germline CDR1 is SGHRS and CDR2 YFSETQ. The CDR3 totals 13 residues. The DNA of the CDR3 is TGCGCCAGCGCGTCCCAGGGTAGCACTGAAGCTTTCTTT. Translation: CASASQGSTEAFF.

The sample holds a few counts of this clone. The chain combines TRBV27 with TRBJ2-7; 12 nucleotides agree with TRBD1. CDR1 is MNHEY and CDR2 is SMNVEV in the germline V gene (reference sequence). The V and J ends lost 8 bases and 9 bases, in that order; junction bases with no gene match: 8. The CDR3 loop spans 13 amino acids. The CDR3 reads CASGRDRGLLQYF. The CDR3 DNA reads TGTGCCAGCGGGCGGGACAGGGGGCTTTTGCAGTACTTC.

The J gene is TRBJ2-1, the V gene TRBV10-3; TRBD2 matches at 11 bases. V trimming: 3 bases; J trimming: 7 bases; junction bases outside the gene matches: 8. Looked up from germline, CDR1 is ENHRY and CDR2 is SYGVKD. The CDR3 is made up of 16 amino acids. DNA of the CDR3: TGTGCCATCAGTGACCCCACTAGCGGGAGTTGGAATGAGCAGTTCTTC. Protein: CAISDPTSGSWNEQFF.

This chain links TRBV5-1 with TRBJ2-1; 12 bases align to TRBD2. J was trimmed by 4 bases and V by 0 bases; bases with no gene match: 11. The CDR3 extends over 19 amino acids. Germline V gene lookup returns CDR1 SGHRS and CDR2 YFSETQ. CDR3 residues: CASSLGLAGEGVLYNEQFF. Here the CDR3 DNA reads TGCGCCAGCAGCTTGGGACTAGCGGGAGAGGGCGTATTATACAATGAGCAGTTCTTC.

The J gene is TRBJ1-1, the V gene TRBV10-3; 8 bases match TRBD1. This CDR3 contains 12 residues. Germline loops: CDR1 ENHRY, CDR2 SYGVKD. With 9 bases clipped from V and 7 bases from J, the junction kept 7 bases outside the gene matches. The CDR3: CAMRGGTGEAFF. CDR3 nucleotide sequence: TGTGCCATGAGGGGTGGGACAGGTGAAGCTTTCTTT.

V gene TRBV6-1 combines with J gene TRBJ2-1; D is perhaps TRBD1 (5 bases). Germline-derived CDR1 and CDR2 are MNHNS and SASEGT. The CDR3 is 13 residues long. The germline V and J ends were trimmed by 3 bases and 11 bases, with 14 bases remaining between them. This chain's CDR3 is CASSESRGSKQFF. In DNA form, the CDR3 reads TGTGCCAGCAGTGAGTCTAGGGGCAGTAAGCAGTTCTTC.

V gene TRBV2 combines with J gene TRBJ1-4, with D perhaps matching TRBD1 (5 bases). Per germline, CDR1 SNHLY and CDR2 FYNNEI. The CDR3 totals 11 residues. V was clipped by 6 bases and J by 11 bases, with 10 bases between them. CDR3 protein: CASRQVWKLFF. CDR3 bases: TGTGCCAGCAGACAGGTCTGGAAACTGTTTTTT.

This clone was seen a few times. The genes are TRBV29-1 and TRBJ2-7, with 7 bases fitting TRBD2. Germline V CDR1 and CDR2: SQVTM, ANQGSEA. This CDR3 is built from 13 residues. V shed 6 bases and J 3 bases; nucleotides not matched to a gene: 8. Here the CDR3 reads CSVDSGRGYEQYF. The CDR3 DNA is TGCAGCGTGGACTCGGGGAGGGGCTACGAGCAGTACTTC.

Points on this clone: Distinct nucleotide sequences in the sample also encode this CDR3. V usage is TRBV6-5 and J usage is TRBJ1-4; D ambiguous. V dropped 4 bases and J dropped 2 bases, with 8 bases sitting between them. This CDR3 comprises 14 residues. Per the germline V gene, CDR1 is MNHEY and CDR2 is SVGAGI. The CDR3 region has the DNA TGTGCCAGCAGTTCCCGGTCTACTAATGAAAAACTGTTTTTT. This sequence encodes CASSSRSTNEKLFF.

This sequence joins TRBV7-9 and TRBJ1-3, with D tentatively TRBD1 (5 bases). CDR1 is SEHNR and CDR2 is FQNEAQ in the germline V gene (reference sequence). V was shortened by 5 bases and J by 8 bases, with 10 bases between the two germline ends. CDR3 length: 12 amino acids. The CDR3 DNA reads TGTGCCAGCAGCCCGGGACTGGACACCATATATTTT. Amino acid sequence: CASSPGLDTIYF.

In DNA form, the CDR3 reads TGCAGCGTTGAACCTGGGCTACGCTACAATGAGCAGTTCTTC. This translates into CSVEPGLRYNEQFF. V gene TRBV29-1 combines with J gene TRBJ2-1; D is ambiguous. Trimming pared 2 bases from V and 3 bases from J, leaving 11 bases between. The CDR3 contains 14 residues. CDR1 SQVTM and CDR2 ANQGSEA come from the germline V gene.

As DNA, the CDR3 is TGTGCCAGCAGTCGGGAGCACAAAGAGACCCAGTACTTC. The encoded protein is CASSREHKETQYF. The V call is TRBV2, the J call TRBJ2-5, with D possibly being TRBD2 (6 bases). CDR1 is SNHLY, CDR2 FYNNEI, per germline. V was pared by 5 bases and J by 3 bases, with 10 bases between. This CDR3 has 13 residues. Full variable domain (rest looked up from reference TRBV2 and TRBJ2-5): EPEVTQTPSHQVTQMGQEVILRCVPISNHLYFYWYRQILGQKVEFLVSFYNNEISEKSEIFDDQFSVERPDGSNFTLKIRSTKLEDSAMYFCASSREHKETQYFGPGTRLLVL.

The chain couples TRBV6-4 to TRBJ2-3, with D maybe TRBD2 (6 bases). Per the germline V gene, CDR1 is MRHNA and CDR2 is SNTAGT. V shed 5 bases and J shed 5 bases, with 14 bases lying between them. The CDR3 extends over 14 amino acids. The CDR3 DNA reads TGTGCCAGCAGTCTCGGGAGCATCATAGATACGCAGTATTTT. Its translation: CASSLGSIIDTQYF.

The chain uses TRBV19 and TRBJ1-1, with unresolved D. V was clipped by 7 bases and J by 0 bases, with 9 bases between them. CDR1 LNHDA and CDR2 SQIVND come from the germline V gene (reference sequence). This CDR3 region has 13 residues. CDR3 amino acids: CASMGLVNTEAFF. In DNA, the CDR3 is TGTGCCAGTATGGGCCTCGTGAACACTGAAGCTTTCTTT.

V usage is TRBV9 and J usage is TRBJ1-2; 7 nucleotides match TRBD1. Losses at the gene ends were 0 bases for V and 8 bases for J; bases not matched to a gene: 7. This CDR3 has 14 residues. Per the germline V gene, CDR1 is SGDLS and CDR2 is YYNGEE. The CDR3 loop reads CASSVGEQGRGYTF. Written as DNA, the CDR3 is TGTGCCAGCAGCGTAGGAGAACAGGGGCGAGGCTACACCTTC.